Described below is a single T cell receptor (beta chain) sequence and its context. The sample originates from a study of blood T cell repertoires in COVID-19. Study context: Sites across the United States, Italy and Spain contributed samples from acute and convalescent COVID-19. PBMCs, B-cell-depleted T cells, or T cells provided the cDNA or gDNA that made up the material.

Produced via immunoSEQ multiplex PCR; TCRdb's table is partial and in-frame only. The profile shows roughly 100,000 clones, approximately 80% of them singletons. Germline V gene data show CDR1 as LGHNA and CDR2 as YSLEER. V shed 5 bases, J shed 5 bases, and the junction held 6 bases outside the gene matches. The CDR3 extends over 15 amino acids. The clonotype was recovered from a man aged 55-75 years with acute or convalescent COVID-19. The chain combines TRBV4-3 with TRBJ2-1; the match to TRBD1 covers 10 bases. Specimen: peripheral blood. CDR3 coding DNA: TGCGCCAGCAGCATAGGGACAGGGGCGGACAATGAGCAGTTCTTC. This codes for CASSIGTGADNEQFF.